This is a list of T cell receptor beta chains from one sample in a study of cytomegalovirus exposure and HLA in healthy donors. The data were produced by immunoSEQ multiplex PCR, yet TCRdb's version contains in-frame clones alone and is incomplete. The data contain around 170,000 clones, 80% to 85% of them seen just once; the ten biggest clones take up about 5.7%. Input material: PBMCs. All receptors derive from a man between 35 and 55 years old in good health and CMV-seropositive. Both conserved end residues are part of each CDR3. The D gene is left open where the match is weak. Size is omitted from some rows. Given values are once, few, many or a class for expanded clones.

J: TRBJ2-4
size: once
D: NA
V: TRBV28
CDR3: CASSLNGEWNIQYF
DNA: TGTGCCAGCAGTTTGAACGGAGAATGGAACATTCAGTACTTC

J: TRBJ1-2
size: NA
D: NA
V: TRBV9
CDR3: CASSVANSYGYTF
DNA: TGTGCCAGCAGCGTAGCTAACAGCTATGGCTACACCTTC

J: TRBJ2-3
size: NA
D: TRBD2
V: TRBV5-1
CDR3: CASSLIAGGSTDTQYF
DNA: TGCGCCAGCAGCCTAATAGCGGGGGGGAGCACAGATACGCAGTATTTT

J: TRBJ2-5
size: NA
D: TRBD2
V: TRBV7-9
CDR3: CASSPPYKLAGVGETQYF
DNA: TGTGCCAGCAGCCCGCCGTACAAACTAGCGGGGGTGGGAGAGACCCAGTACTTC

J: TRBJ1-3
size: few
D: NA
V: TRBV6-1
CDR3: CASSEAGRPGNTIYF
DNA: TGTGCCAGCAGTGAAGCCGGCAGGCCTGGAAACACCATATATTTT

J: TRBJ1-4
size: NA
D: NA
V: TRBV4-3
CDR3: CASSQDLVGQKLFF
DNA: TGCGCCAGCAGCCAAGATCTGGTTGGCCAAAAACTGTTTTTT

J: TRBJ1-5
size: NA
D: TRBD1
V: TRBV28
CDR3: CASSSPPGQGDRPQHF
DNA: TGTGCCAGCAGCTCCCCCCCGGGACAGGGTGATCGGCCCCAGCATTTT

J: TRBJ2-3
size: NA
D: TRBD2
V: TRBV7-9
CDR3: CSSPRDYPRDTQYF
DNA: TGTTCCAGCCCCCGGGACTACCCCCGGGATACGCAGTATTTT

J: TRBJ2-3
size: NA
D: TRBD1
V: TRBV4-3
CDR3: CASSHRGQGTDTQYF
DNA: TGCGCCAGCAGCCACCGAGGACAGGGAACAGATACGCAGTATTTT

J: TRBJ1-5
size: NA
D: NA
V: TRBV6-5
CDR3: CASSLAGTDQPQHF
DNA: TGTGCCAGCAGCCTGGCGGGAACCGATCAGCCCCAGCATTTT

J: TRBJ1-5
size: NA
D: NA
V: TRBV7-2
CDR3: CASSLVYSNQPQHF
DNA: TGTGCCAGCAGCTTAGTGTATAGCAATCAGCCCCAGCATTTT

J: TRBJ2-7
size: NA
D: TRBD1
V: TRBV5-8
CDR3: CASIRTGASYEQYF
DNA: TGTGCCAGCATCCGGACAGGGGCATCCTACGAGCAGTACTTC

J: TRBJ2-2
size: NA
D: TRBD1
V: TRBV29-1
CDR3: CSVQGVELFF
DNA: TGCAGCGTTCAGGGGGTTGAGCTGTTTTTT

J: TRBJ1-2
size: NA
D: NA
V: TRBV2
CDR3: CATSGTDGYTF
DNA: TGTGCCACCTCTGGGACTGATGGCTACACCTTC

J: TRBJ2-5
size: NA
D: TRBD2
V: TRBV11-1
CDR3: CASSLIAGALQETQYF
DNA: TGTGCCAGCAGCTTAATAGCGGGGGCCCTCCAAGAGACCCAGTACTTC

J: TRBJ2-3
size: once
D: TRBD2
V: TRBV19
CDR3: CASRPAGGTDTQYF
DNA: TGTGCCAGTAGACCCGCGGGGGGTACAGATACGCAGTATTTT

J: TRBJ1-2
size: NA
D: NA
V: TRBV5-1
CDR3: CASSGSGSNYGYTF
DNA: TGCGCCAGCAGTGGGTCGGGGTCTAACTATGGCTACACCTTC

J: TRBJ2-3
size: once
D: TRBD2
V: TRBV28
CDR3: CASRGSGGALDTQYF
DNA: TGTGCCAGCAGGGGGAGCGGGGGGGCCCTAGATACGCAGTATTTT

J: TRBJ2-5
size: NA
D: NA
V: TRBV6-5
CDR3: CASSYSKRQETQYF
DNA: TGTGCCAGCAGTTATTCTAAGAGACAAGAGACCCAGTACTTC

J: TRBJ1-3
size: NA
D: NA
V: TRBV15
CDR3: CATSRVDGKSGNTIYF
DNA: TGTGCCACCAGCAGAGTTGACGGGAAATCTGGAAACACCATATATTTT

J: TRBJ1-2
size: NA
D: NA
V: TRBV2
CDR3: CASTRTINYGYTF
DNA: TGTGCCAGCACCAGGACAATTAACTATGGCTACACCTTC

J: TRBJ1-1
size: NA
D: NA
V: TRBV6-1
CDR3: CASNEQGNVGNTEAFF
DNA: TGTGCCAGCAATGAACAGGGAAATGTGGGGAACACTGAAGCTTTCTTT

J: TRBJ1-5
size: NA
D: TRBD1
V: TRBV19
CDR3: CASSDRGYSNQPQHF
DNA: TGTGCCAGTAGTGACAGGGGTTACAGCAATCAGCCCCAGCATTTT

J: TRBJ2-2
size: NA
D: NA
V: TRBV30
CDR3: CAWGAGRGTGELFF
DNA: TGTGCCTGGGGGGCGGGACGGGGCACCGGGGAGCTGTTTTTT

J: TRBJ2-3
size: NA
D: NA
V: TRBV6-6
CDR3: CASRTATPDTQYF
DNA: TGTGCCAGCAGGACAGCTACCCCAGATACGCAGTATTTT

J: TRBJ2-4
size: NA
D: NA
V: TRBV5-1
CDR3: CASSLGAGIAKNIQYF
DNA: TGCGCCAGCAGCTTGGGGGCAGGGATAGCCAAAAACATTCAGTACTTC

J: TRBJ2-2
size: NA
D: NA
V: TRBV15
CDR3: CATRRGQPNTGELFF
DNA: TGTGCCACCAGGAGAGGACAGCCGAACACCGGGGAGCTGTTTTTT

J: TRBJ2-1
size: few
D: NA
V: TRBV7-9
CDR3: CASSYSTGDNEQFF
DNA: TGTGCCAGCAGCTACTCAACCGGGGACAATGAGCAGTTCTTC

J: TRBJ1-1
size: NA
D: NA
V: TRBV15
CDR3: CATSRGREARRDTEAFF
DNA: TGTGCCACCAGCAGAGGAAGGGAGGCCCGGAGGGACACTGAAGCTTTCTTT

J: TRBJ1-5
size: NA
D: NA
V: TRBV30
CDR3: CAWSANLQGNQPQHF
DNA: TGTGCCTGGAGTGCCAACTTACAGGGCAATCAGCCCCAGCATTTT

J: TRBJ1-2
size: NA
D: TRBD1
V: TRBV5-1
CDR3: CASSLGLDRVGGYTF
DNA: TGCGCCAGCAGCTTGGGCCTGGACAGGGTCGGTGGCTACACCTTC

J: TRBJ1-3
size: NA
D: NA
V: TRBV6-6
CDR3: CASSYERINTIYF
DNA: TGTGCCAGCAGTTACGAGAGAATAAACACCATATATTTT

J: TRBJ1-2
size: once
D: NA
V: TRBV6-5
CDR3: CASSYSGRGGYTF
DNA: TGTGCCAGCAGTTACTCGGGCCGGGGTGGCTACACCTTC

J: TRBJ2-3
size: NA
D: NA
V: TRBV5-6
CDR3: CASIRSSTDTQYF
DNA: TGTGCCAGCATTAGAAGTAGCACAGATACGCAGTATTTT

J: TRBJ1-1
size: NA
D: NA
V: TRBV9
CDR3: CASSVDSFLTEAFF
DNA: TGTGCCAGCAGCGTAGATTCCTTTTTGACTGAAGCTTTCTTT

J: TRBJ1-1
size: NA
D: TRBD1
V: TRBV18
CDR3: CASSPRVQGAWAEAFF
DNA: TGTGCCAGCTCACCAAGGGTACAGGGGGCCTGGGCTGAAGCTTTCTTT

J: TRBJ2-7
size: NA
D: TRBD1
V: TRBV29-1
CDR3: CSVQTGGGDEQYF
DNA: TGCAGCGTCCAGACAGGGGGCGGGGACGAGCAGTACTTC

J: TRBJ2-3
size: NA
D: TRBD2
V: TRBV7-6
CDR3: CASSSTTSGASTDTQYF
DNA: TGTGCCAGCAGCTCCACTACTAGCGGGGCTAGCACAGATACGCAGTATTTT

J: TRBJ2-7
size: NA
D: TRBD2
V: TRBV7-2
CDR3: CASSPGTSGYEQYF
DNA: TGTGCCAGCAGCCCCGGGACTAGCGGCTACGAGCAGTACTTC

J: TRBJ2-7
size: NA
D: TRBD1
V: TRBV6-6
CDR3: CASTRRGDRGTYEQYF
DNA: TGTGCCAGCACCCGAAGGGGGGACAGGGGGACGTACGAGCAGTACTTC

J: TRBJ2-3
size: NA
D: NA
V: TRBV6-6
CDR3: CASNRPGPPDTQYF
DNA: TGTGCCAGCAATCGACCAGGGCCGCCAGATACGCAGTATTTT

J: TRBJ2-1
size: NA
D: NA
V: TRBV7-7
CDR3: CASSLGLDDNEQFF
DNA: TGTGCTAGCAGCTTAGGGCTAGATGACAATGAGCAGTTCTTC

J: TRBJ2-1
size: NA
D: TRBD2
V: TRBV30
CDR3: CAWRGNPGASGGAYYNEQFF
DNA: TGTGCCTGGAGGGGCAATCCTGGGGCTAGCGGGGGGGCTTACTACAATGAGCAGTTCTTC

J: TRBJ2-7
size: NA
D: TRBD2
V: TRBV5-4
CDR3: CASSVLAGGPEQYF
DNA: TGTGCCAGCAGCGTCTTAGCGGGGGGGCCGGAGCAGTACTTC

J: TRBJ1-1
size: once
D: NA
V: TRBV18
CDR3: CASSKEAGENTEAFF
DNA: TGTGCCAGCTCAAAAGAAGCCGGGGAGAACACTGAAGCTTTCTTT

J: TRBJ1-1
size: NA
D: NA
V: TRBV27
CDR3: CASSSDLWSEAFF
DNA: TGTGCCAGCAGTTCCGACTTATGGTCTGAAGCTTTCTTT

J: TRBJ1-4
size: few
D: TRBD1
V: TRBV5-1
CDR3: CASSLEATGVEKLFF
DNA: TGCGCCAGCAGCTTGGAGGCGACAGGGGTTGAAAAACTGTTTTTT

J: TRBJ2-3
size: NA
D: NA
V: TRBV7-8
CDR3: CASSLGLEADTQYF
DNA: TGTGCCAGCAGCTTGGGACTCGAGGCAGATACGCAGTATTTT

J: TRBJ2-1
size: NA
D: NA
V: TRBV4-1
CDR3: CASSLAKDEQFF
DNA: TGCGCCAGCAGCCTAGCAAAAGATGAGCAGTTCTTC

J: TRBJ2-7
size: once
D: TRBD1
V: TRBV6-1
CDR3: CASSSRDSPGEQYF
DNA: TGTGCCAGCAGTTCCCGGGACAGTCCCGGGGAGCAGTACTTC